This T cell receptor beta chain emerged from a study of breast tumors, draining lymph nodes, adjacent tissues. With 0 bases removed from V and 2 bases from J, the gap between germline ends came to 20 bases. The CDR3 contains 18 residues. Germline V gene lookup returns CDR1 SGHRS and CDR2 YFSETQ. This clonotype has just a few counts. What it binds is unknown. Study-wide points: Tumors had less TCR diversity than lymph nodes, more than nontumor tissue.

Axillary draining lymph nodes of breast cancer patients supplied the node samples. TCRdb reanalysed the multiplex PCR reads using MiXCR and keeps one entry per CDR3 protein. The sample records nearly 200,000 distinct CDR3 sequences, around 29% being singletons. The clonotype originates from a female donor with breast cancer. Some clones in this sample may be carry-over from other donors' samples. Sequenced sample: axillary lymph node tissue. V and J are TRBV5-1 and TRBJ2-5, with a weak D call TRBD2 (7 bases). The CDR3 spells CASSLVLGGGRLQETQYF. The CDR3 DNA sequence: TGCGCCAGCAGCTTGGTACTAGGGGGGGGACGGCTACAAGAGACCCAGTACTTC. The full variable domain, its missing parts supplied by reference TRBV5-1 and TRBJ2-5, is KAGVTQTPRYLIKTRGQQVTLSCSPISGHRSVSWYQQTPGQGLQFLFEYFSETQRNKGNFPGRFSGRQFSNSRSEMNVSTLELGDSALYLCASSLVLGGGRLQETQYFGPGTRLLVL.